This TCR beta chain stems from a study of neurological immune-mediated disorders. Only a few counts were recorded for this clonotype. CDR3 length equals 15 residues. V dropped 0 bases and J dropped 4; count of bases not matched to a gene: 4. The germline V gene has CDR1 SGHRS and CDR2 YFSETQ. As healthy controls, volunteers from a blood bank in Maryland, USA, were used. Synthesis of cDNA was carried out by template-switch 5'RACE. The reaction used 10-nucleotide random UMIs. TCRdb re-analysed the 5' RACE reads in MiXCR, keeping a single row per CDR3 protein. The sample lists 27,000 or so distinct CDR3 sequences, about 21% occurring once.

The chain carries TRBV5-1 and TRBJ2-3; 8 nucleotides line up with TRBD2. The receptor was isolated from a woman between 55 and 75 years old in good health. Sequencing used PBMCs. The CDR3 DNA sequence: TGCGCCAGCAGCTTGGACGGGAGGGGTGCAGATACGCAGTATTTT. Amino acids: CASSLDGRGADTQYF.